A selection of T cell receptor beta chains follows, all from one sample in a study of T-cell reconstitution after alpha-beta-depleted transplantation in children. TCRdb ran MiXCR on the PCR reads and lists one entry per CDR3 protein. Altogether almost 500,000 distinct CDR3 sequences are present, roughly an eighth being singletons, with the ten largest covering about 5.6%. Specimen: PBMCs from the stem cell graft donor, collected from the stem cell graft. Receptors were obtained from a human donor who donated a stem cell graft to a child with combined immunodeficiency. CDR3s include the opening cysteine and the closing phenylalanine or tryptophan. D genes are given only for firm matches. Only some rows state a clone size, as once, few, many or a class for expanded clones.

abundance	v_gene	j_gene	len	d_gene	CDR3aa	CDR3nt
.	TRBV7-3	TRBJ1-1	13	TRBD1	CASSFTQGVGAFF	TGTGCCAGCAGCTTTACCCAGGGGGTTGGTGCTTTCTTT
.	TRBV20-1	TRBJ2-1	20	.	CSASPSPARLARPGRGEQFF	TGCAGTGCTAGCCCCAGCCCCGCTAGATTGGCCCGTCCCGGGAGAGGTGAGCAGTTCTTC
.	TRBV12-3/TRBV12-4	TRBJ1-1	13	.	CASTYVQNTEAFF	TGTGCCAGCACCTACGTACAGAACACTGAAGCTTTCTTT
many	TRBV7-2	TRBJ1-3	16	.	CASSLVSPRGGNTIYF	TGTGCCAGCAGCTTAGTATCCCCCCGGGGTGGAAACACCATATATTTT
.	TRBV9	TRBJ1-2	15	.	CASSVEWGLRNGYTF	TGTGCCAGCAGCGTAGAATGGGGACTGCGGAATGGCTACACCTTC
few	TRBV6-2/TRBV6-3	TRBJ2-7	17	TRBD2	CASSYHASSGSSYEQYF	TGTGCCAGCAGTTACCATGCGTCGAGCGGGAGCTCCTACGAGCAGTACTTC
.	TRBV20-1	TRBJ1-5	15	TRBD1	CSALTRDSGHQPQHF	TGCAGTGCTTTGACCCGGGACAGTGGACATCAGCCCCAGCATTTT
few	TRBV6-5	TRBJ2-5	15	.	CASSFATGRKETQYF	TGTGCCAGCAGTTTCGCAACAGGGAGGAAAGAGACCCAGTACTTC
many	TRBV28	TRBJ2-7	13	TRBD1	CASSSRTGREQYF	TGTGCCAGCAGTTCCCGGACAGGGCGCGAGCAGTACTTC
many	TRBV5-1	TRBJ2-2	14	.	CASSLATNTGELFF	TGCGCCAGCAGCCTCGCAACGAACACCGGGGAGCTGTTTTTT
many	TRBV12-3/TRBV12-4	TRBJ2-3	12	.	CASGPYSNTQYF	TGTGCCAGCGGACCATACAGCAATACGCAGTATTTT
many	TRBV20-1	TRBJ2-7	14	.	CSASIPGEVYEQYF	TGCAGTGCGAGTATACCGGGAGAAGTTTACGAGCAGTACTTC
many	TRBV12-3/TRBV12-4	TRBJ2-5	13	TRBD1	CASSRTGAETQYF	TGTGCCAGCAGCCGGACAGGGGCAGAGACCCAGTACTTC
many	TRBV18	TRBJ2-3	15	.	CASSPGRPTTDTQYF	TGTGCCAGCTCACCAGGGCGCCCGACCACAGATACGCAGTATTTT
.	TRBV9	TRBJ2-7	18	TRBD2	CASSVAPTTSGLSYEQYF	TGTGCCAGCAGCGTAGCCCCTACGACTAGCGGGCTTTCCTACGAGCAGTACTTC
.	TRBV24-1	TRBJ1-2	13	.	CATSDSGSYGYTF	TGTGCCACCAGTGATTCTGGCAGCTATGGCTACACCTTC
.	TRBV5-1	TRBJ2-7	14	.	CASSYTTGVYEQYF	TGCGCCAGCAGCTATACGACAGGAGTTTACGAGCAGTACTTC
.	TRBV29-1	TRBJ1-1	14	.	CSVHPWAGNTEAFF	TGCAGCGTTCACCCCTGGGCAGGGAACACTGAAGCTTTCTTT
many	TRBV6-5	TRBJ1-5	15	TRBD1	CASRMTGGVNQPQHF	TGTGCCAGCAGAATGACAGGGGGCGTGAATCAGCCCCAGCATTTT
few	TRBV18	TRBJ1-2	16	.	CASSPERDKNLYGYTF	TGTGCCAGCTCACCAGAACGGGACAAGAACTTATATGGCTACACCTTC
many	TRBV7-2	TRBJ1-6	15	.	CASSSARSYNSPLHF	TGTGCCAGCAGCTCCGCCCGCTCCTATAATTCACCCCTCCACTTT
.	TRBV27	TRBJ1-1	13	.	CASSLLGLTEAFF	TGTGCCAGCAGTTTATTAGGACTCACTGAAGCTTTCTTT
.	TRBV12-3/TRBV12-4	TRBJ2-3	14	.	CASNLLFSADTQYF	TGTGCCAGCAACCTACTGTTTTCCGCAGATACGCAGTATTTT
.	TRBV12-3/TRBV12-4	TRBJ1-4	15	TRBD1	CASGPGQGRNEKLFF	TGTGCCAGCGGGCCGGGACAGGGGCGCAATGAAAAACTGTTTTTT
few	TRBV6-2/TRBV6-3	TRBJ2-7	14	.	CASSISDISYEQYF	TGTGCCAGCAGTATCAGTGACATCTCCTACGAGCAGTACTTC
few	TRBV29-1	TRBJ1-4	13	.	CSVDTVLNEKLFF	TGCAGCGTTGACACGGTTCTCAATGAAAAACTGTTTTTT
many	TRBV20-1	TRBJ2-1	10	.	CSAKQNEQFF	TGCAGTGCTAAGCAGAATGAGCAGTTCTTC
.	TRBV9	TRBJ2-1	19	TRBD2	CASSVVGSGGFISYNEQFF	TGTGCCAGCAGCGTAGTAGGTAGCGGGGGGTTTATTTCCTACAATGAGCAGTTCTTC
many	TRBV12-3/TRBV12-4	TRBJ1-2	15	.	CASSLNSGGTYGYTF	TGTGCCAGCAGTTTAAATTCCGGGGGTACCTATGGCTACACCTTC
.	TRBV4-3	TRBJ2-3	17	TRBD2	CASSQGVGVAGGHTQYF	TGCGCCAGCAGCCAAGGGGTCGGCGTTGCGGGGGGGCATACGCAGTATTTT
few	TRBV4-2	TRBJ1-5	15	.	CASSQEGALEEPQHF	TGTGCCAGCAGCCAAGAAGGGGCCCTAGAGGAGCCCCAGCATTTT
.	TRBV5-1	TRBJ2-7	15	.	CASSPDGRSSYEEYF	TGCGCCAGCAGTCCGGACGGCCGTAGCTCCTACGAGGAGTACTTC
few	TRBV9	TRBJ2-7	14	.	CASSVGGETYEQYF	TGTGCCAGCAGCGTAGGGGGCGAAACCTACGAGCAGTACTTC
.	TRBV7-8	TRBJ2-1	17	TRBD2	CASLPEGVGSGRAGQFF	TGTGCCAGCCTACCGGAGGGCGTTGGTAGCGGGAGGGCAGGGCAGTTCTTC
few	TRBV12-3/TRBV12-4	TRBJ2-2	13	.	CASSYAQTGELFF	TGTGCCAGCAGTTACGCGCAGACCGGGGAGCTGTTTTTT
.	TRBV7-6	TRBJ1-1	14	TRBD1	CASSETGGGAEAFF	TGTGCCAGCAGCGAAACAGGGGGCGGCGCTGAAGCTTTCTTT
once	TRBV5-1	TRBJ1-4	13	.	CASSGLGDEKLFF	TGCGCCAGCAGCGGCCTCGGAGATGAAAAACTGTTTTTT